Reported below is one TCR beta chain. This sample is part of a study of blood T cell repertoires in COVID-19. Study at large: There were acute and convalescent COVID-19 samples, and they came from the United States, Italy and Spain. Sources were T cells, B-cell-depleted T cells, or PBMCs; the material itself was cDNA or gDNA.

V shed 5 bases and J shed 3 bases, with 14 bases lying between them. The germline V gene encodes CDR1 MNHEY and CDR2 SVGEGT. The CDR3 is 15 residues long. In the source study's methods: By means of reference gene primer amplification, nucleated cell counts were estimated. Only in-frame clones appear in the TCRdb table, and some are missing; sequencing was by immunoSEQ multiplex PCR. The DNA was the basis for D and trimming; V, J and clone size are from that table. The repertoire has 60,000 or so clones, approximately 80% of them found once; the top ten carry approximately 10%. Seattle-derived patients entered the study during active infection and were followed longitudinally.

The sample taken for sequencing was peripheral blood. The sequence was obtained from a man younger than 40 with COVID-19, enrolled during active disease. The chain combines TRBV6-2 or TRBV6-3 with TRBJ1-5, with TRBD1 as a possible D gene (5 bases). CDR3 in DNA: TGTGCCAGCAGTATAGGGAGGGGCAACAATCAGCCCCAGCATTTT. Residues: CASSIGRGNNQPQHF.